The sequence of this TCR beta chain was determined in a study of blood T cell repertoires in COVID-19. J gave up 5 bases and V 5 bases, and 16 bases lay outside the gene matches. CDR3 length: 18 residues. Germline V lookup: CDR1 MNHEY, CDR2 SMNVEV (reference sequence). TCRdb keeps only in-frame clones here, not all; method: immunoSEQ multiplex PCR. The sample shows fewer than 100,000 clones, around 86% of them seen only once. The TCR originated in a human donor in a cohort sampled during active COVID-19. The chain couples TRBV27 to TRBJ2-5; 11 bases are a match to TRBD2. The specimen was peripheral blood. The CDR3 DNA follows: TGTGCCAGCAGTCCCCCGACTAGCGGGGTGTCCAATGCGGAGACCCAGTACTTC. This gives the protein CASSPPTSGVSNAETQYF.